Described below is a single TCR beta chain sequence and its context. The sample is drawn from a study of type 1 and type 2 diabetes patients. Anyone with other autoimmune disease or infection in the prior four weeks was excluded. This CDR3 has 14 amino acids. Germline lookup yields CDR1 KGHSH and CDR2 LQKENI. Trimming left V 4 bases short and J 1 base short, with 10 bases between. Genomic DNA was the PCR template. Multiplex PCR with 30 forward and 13 reverse primers amplified the TCR beta CDR3. TCRdb passed the multiplex PCR reads through MiXCR, listing each CDR3 protein once. The sample contains some 250,000 distinct CDR3 sequences, roughly 50% of which appear only once.

The rearrangement joins TRBV18 to TRBJ1-1; D is unclear. The sequence was collected from a man aged 18 to 30 with type 2 diabetes. The sequencing input was peripheral blood mononuclear cells (PBMCs). CDR3 DNA: TGTGCCAGCTCACTCACGACTAGGAACACTGAAGCTTTCTTT. This gives the protein CASSLTTRNTEAFF.